The present TCR beta chain was sequenced within a study of graft-versus-host responses after intestinal transplantation. The wider study: All recipients were transplanted with multivisceral, liver-intestinal, or isolated intestinal grafts. All recipients were given anti-thymocyte globulin induction, and tacrolimus and steroids were then administered for around three years.

Produced via immunoSEQ multiplex PCR; TCRdb's table is partial and in-frame only. The profile covers more than 10,000 clones, with around 80% appearing a single time and about half taken by the ten largest. The CDR3 is 14 residues long. In germline, CDR1 is KGHSH, CDR2 LQKENI. Trimming left V 0 bases short and J 1 base short, with 7 bases between. This chain joins TRBV18 and TRBJ2-7; D gene ambiguous. This sequence was found in a human patient who received an intestinal transplant, so some T cells may come from the graft donor. The source material was PBMCs, sampled around 120 days after transplant. The CDR3 DNA is TGTGCCAGCTCACCACCCGGCATGTCCTACGAGCAGTACTTC. It specifies CASSPPGMSYEQYF.